This T cell receptor beta chain was identified in a study of shared clonotypes between healthy human individuals (dated by TCRdb to 2019 to 2021). About the investigation overall: A couple of women and a few men aged 18 to 49 years were included in the cohort. For each donor, CD4 naive and CD4 memory were each run on three plates, CD8 naive on two plates, and CD8 memory on one plate. Blood TCR repertoires of a handful of healthy adults were deeply sequenced to estimate repertoire size and the extent of clonotype sharing between individuals. To increase sequencing depth and limit assay-specific biases, TCR repertoire library preparation and sequencing were carried out by different laboratories using diverse techniques. Between about 0.94 and 8.9 billion PBMCs per donor were obtained by leukapheresis. The investigation overall reported the following: Sharing across a few donors was observed for about 4.8% of naive CD4, under 4% of naive CD8, 2% to 2.5% of memory CD4, and roughly 0.4% of memory CD8 clonotypes. Naive subsets generally had larger estimated clonotype richness than memory subsets did. Incomplete sequencing was indicated by rarefaction of sorted-subset datasets, despite the large sequencing depth. Because the study included only a small number of donors, the genetic and exposure-history diversity represented was limited. Pairwise subsampling led to the expectation that sequencing depth would affect the degree of clonotype sharing among donors. Clonotypes shared by all four sorted-subset donors showed higher generation probabilities than non-shared clonotypes. Sampling was limited to blood, and TCR repertoires in tissue likely differ from TCR repertoires in blood.

Using the deep immunoSEQ assay, TCR CDR3 regions were amplified from genomic DNA by multiplex PCR. Extracted genomic DNA from each cell subset was distributed evenly across all wells of several immunoSEQ 96-well plates, and each plate was treated as a replicate. Each replicate PCR for sorted subsets received roughly 0.2 ug genomic DNA, equal to about 30,000 T cell genomes. Purified libraries were quantified with a Qubit 3.0 fluorometer, sized on a Bioanalyzer 2100, and re-quantified with the KAPA Library Quantification kit. Every immunoSEQ 96-well plate was sequenced on a separate single-read 150-cycle Illumina NextSeq 550 flow cell. On the authors' methods: Because the immunoSEQ output included only junctional sequences and no quality scores, the filtering could not be the same as the filtering used for full-length reads. To assign V/J genes and CDR3, sequences were annotated using PyIR, a Python wrapper for IgBLAST v1.9, with IMGT germline references. Reads were removed for weak V/J assignments (E-value above 1e-6), missing CDR3, stop codons, out-of-frame junctions, or ambiguous translated residues. A V3J clonotype was defined by an identical inferred V gene, J gene, and CDR3 amino acid sequence. The percentage overlap between two repertoires was calculated by dividing the number of shared unique clonotypes by the size of the smaller repertoire. RTK rarefaction, the Chao1 estimator, and Recon v2.1 estimates of unobserved clonotypes were used to assess repertoire richness. For all TCRbeta clonotypes obtained by the gDNA method from a few donors, generation probabilities were computed with OLGA. In its TCRdb copy, this immuneACCESS table keeps in-frame sequences only and misses some clones. Where compared with another copy, unresolved V genes explain less than half of these, and the others have no known cause. V and J calls and clone size come straight from that table; D and trimming were deduced from the DNA. This sample comprises roughly 1,000,000 clones, approximately 80% of them detected only once. Under 0.6% of the sample is taken by the ten largest.

Remarks on this clone: Its antigen remains unidentified. Base qualities are not recorded, but no much larger clone differs from it by a single base.

Taken from the germline V gene, the CDR1 and CDR2 loops are MGHDK and SYGVNS. Cut back by 6 bases and 9 bases, the V and J ends lie 11 bases apart. The CDR3 runs 11 residues from the cysteine to the phenylalanine. Only CDR3 DNA remains: 33 bases, in frame from the first base. The donors were healthy, HIV-negative adults with no recently reported acute infections or vaccinations. Every donor was a Caucasian adult residing in Nashville, Tennessee, USA. CD4+ T cells were enriched through magnetic negative selection, after which naive cells were positively selected on CD45RA and the remaining negative fraction served as the memory subset. Blood was obtained by leukapheresis, after which PBMCs were separated by Ficoll-Histopaque density gradient centrifugation and cryopreserved in liquid nitrogen vapor phase. Analytical flow cytometry was used to check the purity and quantity of every magnetically sorted T cell population. From each sorted fraction, genomic DNA was isolated and quantified by UV absorbance on a Nanodrop 2000c.

This sequence was found in a man aged 18 to 30 in good health. Some clones in this sample may be carry-over from other donors' samples. This sequence uses TRBV25-1 and TRBJ1-1, with TRBD1 as a weak D call on 5 bases. Input material: memory CD4+ T cells from PBMCs. The label giving this sample's cell subset or site can be read as: CD45RA-negative fraction. This receptor carries the CDR3 CASRGDSKAFF. The nucleotide sequence reads as follows: TGTGCCAGCAGGGGCGACAGTAAAGCTTTCTTT. Beyond the CDR3, the reference TRBV25-1 and TRBJ1-1 genes provide the residues; the full variable domain reads: EADIYQTPRYLVIGTGKKITLECSQTMGHDKMYWYQQDPGMELHLIHYSYGVNSTEKGDLSSESTVSRIRTEHFPLTLESARPSHTSQYLCASRGDSKAFFGQGTRLTVV.